The next 17 T cell receptor beta chains were all read from a single sample in a study of T cell responses to AZD1222 COVID-19 vaccine. Sequenced by immunoSEQ multiplex PCR; TCRdb stores in-frame clones only, minus some. The sample shows tens of thousands of clones, 80% to 95% of them seen only once. Here the sequenced sample was peripheral blood, taken 28 days after the second AZD1222 dose. These receptors originate from an adult who received the AZD1222 COVID-19 vaccine.

This sequence joins TRBV6-5 and TRBJ1-1; the D is unclear. V was trimmed by 3 bases and J by 4 bases, leaving 9 bases between them. The CDR3 has 13 amino acids. Per the germline V gene, CDR1 is MNHEY and CDR2 is SVGAGI. The CDR3 here is CASSYRLGTEAFF. The CDR3 nucleotides are TGTGCCAGCAGTTATCGGTTGGGCACTGAAGCTTTCTTT.

In this sample, this clone turned up once. The chain couples TRBV5-1 to TRBJ2-5; 15 nucleotides align to TRBD2. The CDR3 runs to 16 residues. The ends lost 4 bases at V and 5 bases at J; junction bases unmatched: 6. Germline V gives CDR1 SGHRS, CDR2 YFSETQ. The chain's CDR3 is CASSGLAGGPGETQYF. The CDR3, as DNA: TGCGCCAGCAGCGGACTAGCGGGAGGGCCTGGGGAGACCCAGTACTTC.

V is TRBV5-4 and J is TRBJ2-5; 10 bases agree with TRBD2. Germline V gives CDR1 SGHNT, CDR2 YYREEE (reference sequence). CDR3 length: 17 amino acids. V lost 0 bases and J lost 5; bases outside the gene matches: 10. The CDR3 sequence: CASSLVIAGGVGETQYF. The DNA for the CDR3 is TGTGCCAGCAGCTTGGTAATAGCGGGAGGAGTTGGGGAGACCCAGTACTTC.

CDR3 DNA sequence: TGTGCCACCAGCAGAGAGGGGGTGGAGCAGTTCTTC. Translation: CATSREGVEQFF. The V and J genes are TRBV15 and TRBJ2-1, with D perhaps assigned TRBD1 or TRBD2 (5 bases each). This CDR3 has 12 residues. V lost 0 bases and J lost 10, with 7 bases in between. Germline CDR1 LNHNV, CDR2 YYDKDF (reference sequence).

The chain joins TRBV7-3 to TRBJ1-3, with D unresolved. This CDR3 has 18 amino acids. Trimming shortened V by 1 base and J by 0 bases, and 16 bases separated the two germline ends. Germline-derived CDR1 and CDR2 are SGHTA and FQGTGA. Here the CDR3 DNA reads TGTGCCAGCAGCTTAAGGTTAGTTAGCGCGAGCTCTGGAAACACCATATATTTT. This codes for CASSLRLVSASSGNTIYF.

The chain links TRBV28 to TRBJ2-1, with 9 bases aligning to TRBD1. The CDR3 runs to 14 residues. Germline CDR1 is MDHEN and CDR2 is SYDVKM. Trimming took 8 bases from V and 6 from J; bases not matched to a gene: 8. CDR3 coding DNA: TGTGCCAGCCTCACAGGGGGCTCTTTCAATGAGCAGTTCTTC. This gives the protein CASLTGGSFNEQFF.

The genes are TRBV6-1 and TRBJ2-1; no clear D gene. Deletions cut 1 base from V and 5 bases from J, with 9 bases between. Germline-derived CDR1 and CDR2 are MNHNS and SASEGT. The CDR3 loop spans 14 amino acids. CDR3 sequence (DNA): TGTGCCAGCAGTGAAGTCCCGTTCGACAATGAGCAGTTCTTC. This encodes CASSEVPFDNEQFF.

J is TRBJ2-6 and V is TRBV30; D is ambiguous. Germline-derived CDR1 and CDR2 are GTSNPN and SVGIG (reference sequence). This CDR3 has 13 residues. V lost 4 bases, J lost 0 bases, and 4 bases lay in between. CDR3 in DNA: TGTGCCTGGATTGGCTCTGGGGCCAACGTCCTGACTTTC. As protein: CAWIGSGANVLTF.

The chain joins TRBV10-1 to TRBJ2-3; D remains unclear. Trimming removed 5 bases from V and 2 bases from J, with 11 bases in between. Germline V gene data show CDR1 as WNHNN and CDR2 as SYGVQD (reference sequence). The CDR3 has 14 residues. CDR3 residues: CASSPPDDTDTQYF. The CDR3 DNA reads TGCGCCAGCAGTCCTCCGGACGACACAGATACGCAGTATTTT.

The chain links TRBV19 to TRBJ1-2, with D uncertain. Trimming removed 7 bases from V and 4 bases from J, with 10 bases in between. The CDR3 covers 12 residues. CDR1 LNHDA and CDR2 SQIVND come from the germline V gene (reference sequence). The CDR3 here is CASNSVVYGYTF. CDR3 DNA sequence: TGTGCCAGTAATTCCGTGGTCTATGGCTACACCTTC.

The J gene is TRBJ2-1, the V gene TRBV7-6, with 8 bases that match TRBD1. V trimming: 6 bases; J trimming: 5 bases; junction bases outside the gene matches: 15. The germline V gene encodes CDR1 SGHVS and CDR2 FNYEAQ. This CDR3 region has 17 residues. In nucleotides, the CDR3 is TGTGCCAGCAGTTCTAAATACCCGGGACAGGCTAACAATGAGCAGTTCTTC. This encodes CASSSKYPGQANNEQFF.

This sequence joins TRBV29-1 and TRBJ1-5, with D possibly matching TRBD1 (5 bases). The CDR3 extends over 13 amino acids. Trimming left V 4 bases short and J 7 bases short, with 14 bases between. Germline V gene data show CDR1 as SQVTM and CDR2 as ANQGSEA. CDR3 protein: CSVAGGQRQPQHF. CDR3 in DNA: TGCAGCGTTGCGGGGGGTCAGAGGCAGCCCCAGCATTTT. Full variable domain (remainder filled in from reference TRBV29-1 and TRBJ1-5): SAVISQKPSRDICQRGTSLTIQCQVDSQVTMMFWYRQQPGQSLTLIATANQGSEATYESGFVIDKFPISRPNLTFSTLTVSNMSPEDSSIYLCSVAGGQRQPQHFGDGTRLSIL.

The chain has TRBV5-4 and TRBJ2-1, with a tentative D call TRBD2 (6 bases). Trimming stripped 3 bases from V and 7 bases from J, with 14 bases between. This CDR3 has 14 residues. The germline gives CDR1 SGHNT, CDR2 YYREEE (reference sequence). DNA for the CDR3: TGTGCCAGCAGCTCCTCAGAACTAGCAAATGAGCAGTTCTTC. It is translated as CASSSSELANEQFF.

The chain has TRBV7-6 and TRBJ2-1; D remains ambiguous. The length of the CDR3 is 14 residues. V was cut by 5 bases and J by 8 bases, with 16 bases left in between. Germline V lookup: CDR1 SGHVS, CDR2 FNYEAQ. The CDR3 sequence is CASSPDETGDEQFF. As DNA, the CDR3 is TGTGCCAGCAGCCCAGATGAGACGGGTGATGAGCAGTTCTTC.

The chain joins TRBV7-6 to TRBJ2-2, with 10 positions matching TRBD1. Germline CDR1 SGHVS, CDR2 FNYEAQ. V lost 6 bases, J lost 7 bases, and 5 bases stayed unmatched. The CDR3 runs to 14 residues. The CDR3 here is CASRTGGFGGELFF. CDR3 nucleotides: TGTGCCAGCAGGACAGGGGGCTTCGGCGGGGAGCTGTTTTTT.

The rearrangement joins TRBV4-2 to TRBJ2-7; 10 nucleotides agree with TRBD2. This CDR3 is built from 15 residues. J was trimmed by 3 bases and V by 6 bases; bases with no gene match: 8. CDR1 is LGHNA and CDR2 is YNFKEQ in the germline V gene. This CDR3 reads CASRQALAGLYEQYF. DNA for the CDR3: TGTGCCAGCAGGCAGGCACTAGCGGGACTCTACGAGCAGTACTTC.

This clone appeared once. The chain uses TRBV15 and TRBJ2-5; D is tentatively TRBD1 or TRBD2 (8 bases each). V gave up 5 bases and J gave up 1 base, with 14 bases separating them. The germline CDR1 and CDR2 sequences are LNHNV and YYDKDF (reference sequence). This CDR3 contains 15 residues. This CDR3 is CATSAGGQVQETQYF. DNA for the CDR3: TGTGCCACCAGCGCGGGGGGACAGGTCCAAGAGACCCAGTACTTC.